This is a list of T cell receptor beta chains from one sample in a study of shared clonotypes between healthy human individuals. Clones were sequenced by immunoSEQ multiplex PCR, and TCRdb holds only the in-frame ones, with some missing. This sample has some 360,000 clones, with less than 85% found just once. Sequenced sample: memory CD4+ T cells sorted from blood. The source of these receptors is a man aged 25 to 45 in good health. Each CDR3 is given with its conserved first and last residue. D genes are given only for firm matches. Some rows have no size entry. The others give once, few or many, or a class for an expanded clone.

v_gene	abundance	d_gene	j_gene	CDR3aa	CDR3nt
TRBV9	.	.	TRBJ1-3	CASSEPYGAGPSGNTIYF	TGTGCCAGCAGCGAACCCTATGGGGCAGGTCCCTCTGGAAACACCATATATTTT
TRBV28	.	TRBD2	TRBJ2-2	CASSLPGLARPGELFF	TGTGCCAGCAGTTTGCCGGGACTAGCCCGGCCCGGGGAGCTGTTTTTT
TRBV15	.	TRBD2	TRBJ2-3	CATATGTSGLLDTQYF	TGTGCCACCGCCACCGGGACTAGCGGGTTATTAGATACGCAGTATTTT
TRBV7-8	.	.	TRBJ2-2	CASSFAGNTGELFF	TGTGCCAGCAGCTTCGCGGGGAACACCGGGGAGCTGTTTTTT
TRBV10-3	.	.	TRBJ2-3	CVMSPGLTDTQYF	TGTGTCATGTCGCCGGGACTTACAGATACGCAGTATTTT
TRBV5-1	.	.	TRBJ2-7	CASSSGGKKPDEQYF	TGCGCCAGCAGCTCCGGAGGGAAGAAACCCGACGAGCAGTACTTC
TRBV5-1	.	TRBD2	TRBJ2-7	CASSRNPSGTSGSSYEQYF	TGCGCCAGCAGCCGGAACCCATCCGGGACTAGCGGCAGCTCCTACGAGCAGTACTTC
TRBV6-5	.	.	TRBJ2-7	CASTLGGTGPYEQYF	TGTGCCAGCACCCTGGGGGGGACAGGTCCCTACGAGCAGTACTTC
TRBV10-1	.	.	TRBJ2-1	CASSEIGGPAFF	TGCGCCAGCAGTGAAATTGGCGGCCCGGCGTTCTTC
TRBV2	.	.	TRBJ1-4	CASRETENEKLFF	TGTGCCAGCAGGGAGACCGAGAATGAAAAACTGTTTTTT
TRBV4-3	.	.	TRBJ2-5	CASSQDRETQYF	TGCGCCAGCAGCCAAGATCGAGAGACCCAGTACTTC
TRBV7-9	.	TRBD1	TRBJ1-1	CASSRQGASNTEAFF	TGTGCCAGCAGCCGACAGGGGGCGTCGAACACTGAAGCTTTCTTT
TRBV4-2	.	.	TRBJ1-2	CASSQESGYGYTF	TGTGCCAGCAGCCAAGAGTCAGGATATGGCTACACCTTC
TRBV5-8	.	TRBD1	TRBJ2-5	CASSFQGARETQYF	TGTGCCAGCAGCTTCCAGGGGGCGCGAGAGACCCAGTACTTC
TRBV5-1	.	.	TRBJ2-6	CASSLGPGSGSGANVLTF	TGCGCCAGCAGCTTGGGGCCAGGCTCGGGCTCTGGGGCCAACGTCCTGACTTTC
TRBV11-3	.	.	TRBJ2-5	CASSLIRVQETQYF	TGTGCCAGCAGCTTAATCAGGGTCCAAGAGACCCAGTACTTC
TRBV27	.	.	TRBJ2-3	CASSLKTLPDTQYF	TGTGCCAGCAGTTTAAAGACTCTCCCAGATACGCAGTATTTT
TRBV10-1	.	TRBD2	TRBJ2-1	CASSDRASGYNEQFF	TGCGCCAGCAGTGACCGGGCTAGCGGTTACAATGAGCAGTTCTTC
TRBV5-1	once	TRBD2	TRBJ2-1	CASSSSGVAGSSYNEQFF	TGCGCCAGCAGCTCGAGCGGAGTAGCGGGTAGCTCCTACAATGAGCAGTTCTTC
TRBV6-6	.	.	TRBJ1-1	CASSYSLGTEAFF	TGTGCCAGCAGTTACTCGCTAGGCACTGAAGCTTTCTTT
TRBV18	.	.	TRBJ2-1	CASSPKGRTRDEQFF	TGTGCCAGCTCACCAAAGGGACGAACAAGGGATGAGCAGTTCTTC
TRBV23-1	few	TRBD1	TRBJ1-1	CASSQSGQGVTTEAFF	TGCGCCAGCAGTCAATCGGGACAGGGAGTTACCACTGAAGCTTTCTTT
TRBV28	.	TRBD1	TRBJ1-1	CASIQHGTVNTEAFF	TGTGCCAGCATTCAGCACGGGACAGTGAACACTGAAGCTTTCTTT
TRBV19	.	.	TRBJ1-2	CASSTEWWQGTYGYTF	TGTGCCAGTAGTACCGAGTGGTGGCAGGGAACCTATGGCTACACCTTC
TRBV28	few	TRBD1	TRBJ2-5	CASSSSGQEETQYF	TGTGCCAGCAGTTCCAGCGGACAGGAAGAGACCCAGTACTTC
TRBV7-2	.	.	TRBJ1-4	CASSLSFKGEKLFF	TGTGCCAGCAGCTTATCATTTAAGGGTGAAAAACTGTTTTTT
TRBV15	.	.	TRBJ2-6	CATSRDLVASGANVLTF	TGTGCCACCAGCAGAGATCTGGTAGCCTCTGGGGCCAACGTCCTGACTTTC
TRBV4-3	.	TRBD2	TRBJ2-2	CASSQESGSLRGELFF	TGCGCCAGCAGCCAAGAAAGCGGGAGTCTCCGAGGGGAGCTGTTTTTT
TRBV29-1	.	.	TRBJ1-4	CSARRGNEKLFF	TGCAGCGCCCGACGGGGAAATGAAAAACTGTTTTTT
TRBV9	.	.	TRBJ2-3	CASSLLSTSTDTQYF	TGTGCCAGCAGCTTACTATCTACTAGCACAGATACGCAGTATTTT
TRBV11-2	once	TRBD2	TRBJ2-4	CASSIYPLSGSSAKNIQYF	TGTGCCAGCAGCATTTACCCCCTTAGCGGGAGCTCGGCCAAAAACATTCAGTACTTC
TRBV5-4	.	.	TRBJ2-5	CASSLPAGETQYF	TGTGCCAGCAGCTTGCCGGCTGGAGAGACCCAGTACTTC
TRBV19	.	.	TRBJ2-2	CASRTGTGILITGELFF	TGTGCCAGTAGAACCGGGACGGGGATTTTAATCACCGGGGAGCTGTTTTTT
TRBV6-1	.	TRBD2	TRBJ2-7	CASRQGLAGDYEQYF	TGTGCCAGCAGACAAGGGCTAGCGGGAGACTACGAGCAGTACTTC
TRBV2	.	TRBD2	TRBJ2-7	CASRQVIGTSGNKQYF	TGTGCCAGCAGGCAGGTTATAGGGACTAGCGGGAACAAGCAGTACTTC
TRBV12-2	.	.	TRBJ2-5	CASRLGKVLAHQETQYF	TGTGCAAGTCGCTTAGGCAAGGTACTAGCGCACCAAGAGACCCAGTACTTC
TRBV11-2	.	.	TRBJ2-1	CASSRAQGFSYNEQFF	TGTGCCAGCAGCCGAGCACAGGGCTTTTCCTACAATGAGCAGTTCTTC
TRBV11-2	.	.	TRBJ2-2	CASSSSGKSAGELFF	TGTGCCAGCAGCTCCTCGGGGAAGTCCGCCGGGGAGCTGTTTTTT
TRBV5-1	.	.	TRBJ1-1	CASSGRNMNTEAFF	TGCGCCAGCAGCGGGCGAAACATGAACACTGAAGCTTTCTTT
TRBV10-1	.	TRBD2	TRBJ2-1	CASSEFSGSLYNEQFF	TGCGCCAGCAGTGAGTTTAGCGGGAGCCTATACAATGAGCAGTTCTTC
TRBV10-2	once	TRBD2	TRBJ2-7	CASSVPGTSLSFGYEQYF	TGCGCCAGCAGTGTACCCGGGACTAGTTTATCCTTTGGCTACGAGCAGTACTTC
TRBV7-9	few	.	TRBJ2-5	CASSFGSQETQYF	TGTGCCAGCAGCTTCGGGTCGCAAGAGACCCAGTACTTC
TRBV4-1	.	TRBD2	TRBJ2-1	CASSQSLAGVRNEQFF	TGCGCCAGCAGCCAGTCCCTAGCGGGAGTTAGGAATGAGCAGTTCTTC
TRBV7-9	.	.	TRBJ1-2	CASSFNRDGYTF	TGTGCCAGCAGCTTTAACAGGGATGGCTACACCTTC
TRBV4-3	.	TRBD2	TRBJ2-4	CASSQEGTTNIQYF	TGCGCCAGCAGCCAAGAAGGGACTACGAACATTCAGTACTTC
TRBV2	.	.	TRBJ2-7	CASRSRQITSYEQYF	TGTGCCAGCAGGAGTAGACAGATTACCTCCTACGAGCAGTACTTC